This T cell receptor beta chain was captured by sequencing in a study of a mutant IDH1 vaccine in newly diagnosed glioma. About the research overall: Treatment recipients were approximately 62% male and around 40% female, and their mean age was about 40 years.

Time point denoted: baseline, week 1 (first vaccination visit). The treatment was: pre-vaccination baseline after standard-of-care therapy. Assay used: immunoSEQ multiplex PCR; TCRdb lists only in-frame clones, some missing. The repertoire consists of approximately 100,000 clones, with 70% to 90% occurring once and the leading ten covering roughly 0.6%. V was pared by 5 bases and J by 5 bases, with 8 bases between. The CDR3 extends over 12 amino acids. The germline gives CDR1 MDHEN, CDR2 SYDVKM. The material was PBMCs, obtained from a glioma patient treated with radiotherapy, temozolomide or both. The chain couples TRBV28 to TRBJ2-3; TRBD2 might be the D (5 bases). This clonotype originated in a woman between 50 and 59 years old with glioma. Here the CDR3 DNA reads TGTGCCAGCAGTATTAGCGTAGATACGCAGTATTTT. It specifies CASSISVDTQYF.